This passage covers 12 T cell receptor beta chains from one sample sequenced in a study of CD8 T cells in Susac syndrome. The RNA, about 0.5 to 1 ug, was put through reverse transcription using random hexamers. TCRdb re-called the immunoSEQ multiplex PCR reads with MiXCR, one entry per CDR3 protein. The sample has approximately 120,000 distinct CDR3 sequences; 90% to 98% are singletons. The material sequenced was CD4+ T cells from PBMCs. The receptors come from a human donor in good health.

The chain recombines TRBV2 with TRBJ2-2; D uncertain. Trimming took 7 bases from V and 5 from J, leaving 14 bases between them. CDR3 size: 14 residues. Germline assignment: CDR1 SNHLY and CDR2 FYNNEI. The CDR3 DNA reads TGTGCCAGCAAAGATACGGGTCATACCGGGGAGCTGTTTTTT. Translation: CASKDTGHTGELFF.

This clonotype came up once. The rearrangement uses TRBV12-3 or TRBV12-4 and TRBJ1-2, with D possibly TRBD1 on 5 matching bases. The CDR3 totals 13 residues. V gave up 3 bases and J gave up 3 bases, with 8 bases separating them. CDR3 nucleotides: TGTGCCAGCAGTTTCAAGGGGCACTATGGCTACACCTTC. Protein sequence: CASSFKGHYGYTF.

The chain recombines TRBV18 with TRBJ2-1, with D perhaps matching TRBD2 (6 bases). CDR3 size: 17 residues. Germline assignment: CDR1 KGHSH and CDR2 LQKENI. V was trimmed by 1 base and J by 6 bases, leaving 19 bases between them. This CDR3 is CASSPLGYGGKVNEQFF. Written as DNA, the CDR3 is TGTGCCAGCTCACCACTAGGTTATGGAGGGAAAGTCAATGAGCAGTTCTTC.

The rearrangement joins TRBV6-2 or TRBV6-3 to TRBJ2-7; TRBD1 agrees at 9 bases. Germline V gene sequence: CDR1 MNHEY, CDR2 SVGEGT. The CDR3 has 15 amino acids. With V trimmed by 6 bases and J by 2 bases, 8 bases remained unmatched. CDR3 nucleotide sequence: TGTGCCAGCAGCACCCTGGGACAGGGAACCTACGAGCAGTACTTC. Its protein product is CASSTLGQGTYEQYF.

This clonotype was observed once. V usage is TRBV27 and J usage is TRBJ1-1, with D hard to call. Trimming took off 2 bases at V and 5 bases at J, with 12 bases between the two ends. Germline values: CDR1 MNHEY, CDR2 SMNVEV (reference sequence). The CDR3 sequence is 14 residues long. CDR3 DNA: TGTGCCAGCAGTTTAATCGGAAAAGGGACTGAAGCTTTCTTT. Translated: CASSLIGKGTEAFF.

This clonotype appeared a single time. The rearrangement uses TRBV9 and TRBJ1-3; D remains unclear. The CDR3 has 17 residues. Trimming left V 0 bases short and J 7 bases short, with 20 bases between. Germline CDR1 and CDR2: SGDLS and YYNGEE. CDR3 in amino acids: CASSVDPTANSGNTIYF. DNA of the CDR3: TGTGCCAGCAGCGTAGACCCGACTGCGAATAGCGGCAACACCATATATTTT.

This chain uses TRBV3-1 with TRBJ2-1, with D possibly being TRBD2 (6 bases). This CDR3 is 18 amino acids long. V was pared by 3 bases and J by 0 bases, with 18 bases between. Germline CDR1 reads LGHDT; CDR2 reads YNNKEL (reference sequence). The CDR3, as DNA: TGTGCCAGCAGCCAGTCTCCGGGACTCAAGAGCTCCTACAATGAGCAGTTCTTC. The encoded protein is CASSQSPGLKSSYNEQFF.

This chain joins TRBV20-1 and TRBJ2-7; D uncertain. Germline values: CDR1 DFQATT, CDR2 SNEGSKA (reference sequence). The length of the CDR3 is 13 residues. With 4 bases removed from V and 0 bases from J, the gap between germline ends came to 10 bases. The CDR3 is CSATRLVSYEQYF. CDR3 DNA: TGCAGTGCTACGAGACTGGTCTCCTACGAGCAGTACTTC.

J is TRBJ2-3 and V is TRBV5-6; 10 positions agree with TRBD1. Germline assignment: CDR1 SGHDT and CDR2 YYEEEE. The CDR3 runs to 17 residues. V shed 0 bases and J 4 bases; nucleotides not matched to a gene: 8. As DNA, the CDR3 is TGTGCCAGCAGCTTGGAGCCCGGACAGGGGGTTGCAGATACGCAGTATTTT. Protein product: CASSLEPGQGVADTQYF.

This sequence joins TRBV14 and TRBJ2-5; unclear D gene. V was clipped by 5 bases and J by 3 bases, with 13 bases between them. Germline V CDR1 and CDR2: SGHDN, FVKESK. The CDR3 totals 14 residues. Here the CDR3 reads CASSSRVGKETQYF. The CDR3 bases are TGTGCCAGCAGCTCGAGAGTGGGTAAAGAGACCCAGTACTTC.

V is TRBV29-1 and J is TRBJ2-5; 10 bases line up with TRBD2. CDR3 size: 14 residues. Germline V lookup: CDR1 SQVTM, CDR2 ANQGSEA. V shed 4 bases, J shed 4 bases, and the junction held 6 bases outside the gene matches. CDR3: CSVVSGRAGETQYF. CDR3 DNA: TGCAGCGTTGTGAGCGGGAGGGCGGGAGAGACCCAGTACTTC.

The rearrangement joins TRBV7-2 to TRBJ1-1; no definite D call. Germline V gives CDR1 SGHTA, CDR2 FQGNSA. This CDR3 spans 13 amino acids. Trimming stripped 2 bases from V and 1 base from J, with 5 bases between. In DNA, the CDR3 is TGTGCCAGCAGCTTAACCAGGAACACTGAAGCTTTCTTT. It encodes CASSLTRNTEAFF.